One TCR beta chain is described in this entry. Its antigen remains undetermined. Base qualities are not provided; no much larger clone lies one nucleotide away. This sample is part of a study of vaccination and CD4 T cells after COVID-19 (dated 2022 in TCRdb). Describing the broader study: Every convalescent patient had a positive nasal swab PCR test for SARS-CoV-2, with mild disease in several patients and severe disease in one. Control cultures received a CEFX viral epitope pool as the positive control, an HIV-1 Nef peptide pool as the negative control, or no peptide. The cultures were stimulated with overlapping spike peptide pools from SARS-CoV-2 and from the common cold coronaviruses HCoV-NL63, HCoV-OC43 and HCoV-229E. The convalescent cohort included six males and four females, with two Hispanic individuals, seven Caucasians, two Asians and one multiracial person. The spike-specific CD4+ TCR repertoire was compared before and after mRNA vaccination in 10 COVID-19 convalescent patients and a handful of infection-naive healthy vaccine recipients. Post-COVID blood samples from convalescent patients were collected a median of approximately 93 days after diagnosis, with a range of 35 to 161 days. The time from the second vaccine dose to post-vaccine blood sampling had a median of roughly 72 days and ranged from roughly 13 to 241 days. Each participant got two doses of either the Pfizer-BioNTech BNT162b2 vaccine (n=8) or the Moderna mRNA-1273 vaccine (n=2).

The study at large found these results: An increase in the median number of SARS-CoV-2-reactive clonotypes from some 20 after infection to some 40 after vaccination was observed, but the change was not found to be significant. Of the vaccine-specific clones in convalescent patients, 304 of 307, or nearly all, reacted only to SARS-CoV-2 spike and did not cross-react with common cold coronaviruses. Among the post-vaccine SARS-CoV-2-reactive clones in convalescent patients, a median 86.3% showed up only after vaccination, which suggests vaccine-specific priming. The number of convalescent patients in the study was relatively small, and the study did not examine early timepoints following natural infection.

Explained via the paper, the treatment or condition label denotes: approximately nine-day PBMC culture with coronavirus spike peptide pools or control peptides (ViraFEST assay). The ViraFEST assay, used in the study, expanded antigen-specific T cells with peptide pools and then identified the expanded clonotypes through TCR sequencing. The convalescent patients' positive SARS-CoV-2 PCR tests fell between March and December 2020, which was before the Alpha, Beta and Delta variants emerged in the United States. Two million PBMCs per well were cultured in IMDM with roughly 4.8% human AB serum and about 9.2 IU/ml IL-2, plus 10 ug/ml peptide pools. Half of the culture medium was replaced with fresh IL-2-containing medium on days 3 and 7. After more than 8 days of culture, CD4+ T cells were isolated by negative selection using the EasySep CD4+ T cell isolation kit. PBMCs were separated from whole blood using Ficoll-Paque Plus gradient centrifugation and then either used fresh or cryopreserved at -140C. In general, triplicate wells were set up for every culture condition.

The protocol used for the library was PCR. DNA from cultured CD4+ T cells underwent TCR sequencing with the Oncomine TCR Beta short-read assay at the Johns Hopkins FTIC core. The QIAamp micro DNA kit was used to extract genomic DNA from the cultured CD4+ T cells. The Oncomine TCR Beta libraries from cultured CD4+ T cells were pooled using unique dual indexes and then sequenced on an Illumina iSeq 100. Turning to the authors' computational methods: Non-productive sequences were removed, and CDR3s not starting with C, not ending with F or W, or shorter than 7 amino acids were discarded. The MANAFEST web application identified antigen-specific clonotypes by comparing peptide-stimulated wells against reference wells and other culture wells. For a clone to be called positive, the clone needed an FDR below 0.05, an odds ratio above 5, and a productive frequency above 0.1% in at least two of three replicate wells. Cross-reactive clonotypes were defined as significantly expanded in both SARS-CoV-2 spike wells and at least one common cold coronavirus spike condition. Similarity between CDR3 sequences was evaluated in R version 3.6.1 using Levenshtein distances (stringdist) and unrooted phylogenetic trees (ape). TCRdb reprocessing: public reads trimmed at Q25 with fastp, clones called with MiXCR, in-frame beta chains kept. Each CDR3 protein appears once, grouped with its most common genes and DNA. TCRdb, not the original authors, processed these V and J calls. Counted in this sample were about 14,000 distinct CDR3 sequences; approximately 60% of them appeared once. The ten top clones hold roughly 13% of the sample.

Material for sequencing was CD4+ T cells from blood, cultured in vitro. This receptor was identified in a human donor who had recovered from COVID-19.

The nucleotide sequence reads as follows: TGTGCCAGCAGCTTAGCCCAAAACCGCAGGGTGTATTCAGATACGCAGTATTTT. Its amino acids are CASSLAQNRRVYSDTQYF. The rearrangement combines TRBV7-2 with TRBJ2-3, with a weak D call of TRBD1 (5 bases match). Spanning cysteine to phenylalanine, the CDR3 consists of 18 amino acids. The only DNA kept is the CDR3, 54 bases in frame from the first base. Trimming costs V 0 bases and J 4 bases, and their ends lie 20 bases apart. CDR1 and CDR2 (SGHTA, FQGNSA) derive from the germline V gene.